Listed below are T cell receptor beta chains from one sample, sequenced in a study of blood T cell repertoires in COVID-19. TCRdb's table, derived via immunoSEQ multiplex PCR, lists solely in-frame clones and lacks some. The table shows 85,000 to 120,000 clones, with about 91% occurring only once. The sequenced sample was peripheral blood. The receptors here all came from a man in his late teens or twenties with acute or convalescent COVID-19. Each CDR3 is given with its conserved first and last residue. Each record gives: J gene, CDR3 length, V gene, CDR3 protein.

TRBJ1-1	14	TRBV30	CAWKQGLKNTEAFF
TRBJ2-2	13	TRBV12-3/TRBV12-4	CASSLLNTGELFF
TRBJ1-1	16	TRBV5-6	CASSLSWSGQNTEAFF
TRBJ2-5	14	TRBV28	CASRAGFAQETQYF
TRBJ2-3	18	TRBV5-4	CASSPMGGGRAVTDTQYF
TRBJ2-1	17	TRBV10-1	CASSDDPRTGRYNEQFF
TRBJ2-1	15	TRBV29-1	CSVNPDGTKYNEQFF
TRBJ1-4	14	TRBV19	CASSPLPTNEKLFF
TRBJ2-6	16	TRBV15	CATSRGQGSGANVLTF
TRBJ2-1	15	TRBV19	CATTRGQGWDNEQFF
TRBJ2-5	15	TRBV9	CASSVGSRVAETQYF
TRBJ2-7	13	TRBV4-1	CASSRQGVDEQYF
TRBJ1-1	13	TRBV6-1	CASSEAIALVAFF
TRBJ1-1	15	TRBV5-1	CASRPREGSETEAFF
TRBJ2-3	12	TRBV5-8	CASRVAGGPQYF
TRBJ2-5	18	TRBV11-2	CASSPLGGGLAAQETQYF
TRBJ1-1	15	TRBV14	CASSQRSGANTEAFF
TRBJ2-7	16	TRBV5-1	CASSLPFGTGVHEQYF
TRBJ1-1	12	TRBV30	CAWSSGNTEAFF
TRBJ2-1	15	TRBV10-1	CASSEFSGTPPGQFF
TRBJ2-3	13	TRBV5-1	CASRTTYTDTQYF
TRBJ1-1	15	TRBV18	CASSPVIHYRAEAFF
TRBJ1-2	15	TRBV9	CASSEYITFNYGYTF
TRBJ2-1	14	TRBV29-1	CSGRTGRNYNEQFF
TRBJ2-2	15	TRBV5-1	CASSLKAGGTGELFF
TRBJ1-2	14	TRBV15	CATSNAGANYGYTF
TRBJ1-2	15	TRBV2	CASRQNRELNYGYTF
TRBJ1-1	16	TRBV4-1	CASSQEGDRRNTEAFF
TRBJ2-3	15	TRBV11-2	CASSPPGLVSDTQYF
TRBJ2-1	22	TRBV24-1	CATSDPNRPSSVVSSIYNEQFF
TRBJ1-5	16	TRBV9	CASSAGGGSGNQPQHF
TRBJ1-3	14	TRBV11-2	CASSLGVQGNTIYF
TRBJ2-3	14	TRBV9	CASSASGDTDTQYF
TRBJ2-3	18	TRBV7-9	CASSLVSAGGGRTDTQYF
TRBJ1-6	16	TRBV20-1	CSASEGALSYNSPLHF
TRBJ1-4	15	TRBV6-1	CASSETEGMDEKLFF
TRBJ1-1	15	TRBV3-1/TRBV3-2	CASSQRGGVGTEAFF
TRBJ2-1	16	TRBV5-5	CASSSVQPGLSDEQFF
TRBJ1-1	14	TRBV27	CASSSNGGNTEAFF
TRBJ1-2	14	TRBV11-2	CASSTFREVGGYTF
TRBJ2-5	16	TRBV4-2	CASSPPGQPSKVTQYF
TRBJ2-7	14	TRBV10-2	CASVGLAAAYEQYF
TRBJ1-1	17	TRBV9	CASSVVPMDSLNTEAFF
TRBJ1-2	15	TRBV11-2	CASSFPGMGGNGYTF
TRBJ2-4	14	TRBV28	CASSAGTGFNIQYF
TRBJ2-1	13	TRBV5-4	CASRRTGVNEQFF
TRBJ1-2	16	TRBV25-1	CASSEGRTGLNYGYTF
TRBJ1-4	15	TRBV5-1	CASSLAQGADEKLFF
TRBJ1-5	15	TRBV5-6	CASSLRGYSNQPQHF
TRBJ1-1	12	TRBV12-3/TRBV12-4	CASSIQGANAFF
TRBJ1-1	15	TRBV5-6	CASSLGTGRVTGAFF
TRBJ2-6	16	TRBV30	CAWSIGGISGANVLTF
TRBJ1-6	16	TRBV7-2	CASSLLSRVNNSPLHF
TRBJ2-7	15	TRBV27	CASSFQGQGLYEQYF
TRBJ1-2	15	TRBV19	CASTDRGQGAYGYTF